Sequencing of this T cell receptor (beta chain) was carried out in a study of technical replicates of blood from a handful of donors. Method: immunoSEQ multiplex PCR; TCRdb's copy keeps in-frame clones and lacks some. The table shows about 100,000 clones, with 95% occurring only once. The CDR3 length is 15 residues. Trimming pared 6 bases from V and 5 bases from J, leaving 17 bases between. Germline values: CDR1 MNHEY, CDR2 SVGAGI. This receptor was obtained from a human donor in good health. The chain joins TRBV6-5 to TRBJ2-1; possibly TRBD1 for D (5 bases). The sample taken for sequencing was T cells isolated from PBMCs. This CDR3 is CASSPFQGDHNEQFF. The CDR3 DNA follows: TGTGCCAGCAGCCCCTTTCAGGGCGACCACAATGAGCAGTTCTTC.